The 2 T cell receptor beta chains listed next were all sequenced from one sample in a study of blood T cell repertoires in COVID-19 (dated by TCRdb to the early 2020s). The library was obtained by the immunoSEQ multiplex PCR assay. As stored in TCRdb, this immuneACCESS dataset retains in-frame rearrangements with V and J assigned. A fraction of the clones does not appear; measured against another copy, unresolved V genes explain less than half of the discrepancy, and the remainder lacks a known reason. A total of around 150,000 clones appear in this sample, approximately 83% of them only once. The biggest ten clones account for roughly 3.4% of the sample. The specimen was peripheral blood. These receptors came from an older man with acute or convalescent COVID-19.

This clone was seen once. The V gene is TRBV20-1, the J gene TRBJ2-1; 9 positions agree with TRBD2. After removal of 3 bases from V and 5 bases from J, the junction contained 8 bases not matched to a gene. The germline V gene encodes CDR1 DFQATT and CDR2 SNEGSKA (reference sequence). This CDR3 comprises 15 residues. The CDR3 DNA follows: TGCAGTGCTAGTGTTAGCGGGAGACAGCACAATGAGCAGTTCTTC. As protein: CSASVSGRQHNEQFF.

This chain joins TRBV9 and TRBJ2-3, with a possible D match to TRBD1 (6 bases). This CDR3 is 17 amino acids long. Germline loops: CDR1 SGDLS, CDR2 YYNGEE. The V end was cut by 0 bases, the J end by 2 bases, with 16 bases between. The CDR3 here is CASSVATGQIITDTQYF. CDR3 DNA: TGTGCCAGCAGCGTAGCTACGGGACAAATAATCACAGATACGCAGTATTTT.